A selection of T cell receptor beta chains follows, all from one sample in a study of blood T cell repertoires in COVID-19. Some clones are missing from TCRdb's copy, which holds only in-frame ones; the method was immunoSEQ multiplex PCR. In the table there are around 180,000 clones, under 85% of which are singletons. The specimen sequenced was peripheral blood. The receptors were sampled from a man aged 55 to 69 with active or convalescent COVID-19. The CDR3 runs from the conserved cysteine through the conserved F or W. A D gene is named only where the DNA matches it firmly. A clone size is listed for some rows: how often the clone was seen (once, few, many), or a class if it is expanded.

- | TRBJ2-1 | - | TRBV6-6 | TGTGCCAGCAGTCCTTCGGAGGGGAACTCCTACAATGAGCAGTTCTTC | CASSPSEGNSYNEQFF
- | TRBJ2-7 | - | TRBV5-5 | TGTGCCAGCAGCTTGCAGGCGGGAACCTACGAGCAGTACTTC | CASSLQAGTYEQYF
- | TRBJ2-7 | - | TRBV7-2 | TGTGCCAGCAGCTTAAACGCTAATCCCTTTTACGAGCAGTACTTC | CASSLNANPFYEQYF
- | TRBJ2-2 | many | TRBV21-1 | TGTGCCAGCAGCAAAGCACTAGCGGGACCGTCGAACACCGGGGAGCTGTTTTTT | CASSKALAGPSNTGELFF
- | TRBJ1-5 | - | TRBV6-6 | TGTGCCAGCAGTCGAAGACAGAAGATCCTCCAGCCCCAGCATTTT | CASSRRQKILQPQHF
- | TRBJ2-5 | - | TRBV5-4 | TGTGCCAGCAGTAAATCCTCGGAGACCCAGTACTTC | CASSKSSETQYF
TRBD1 | TRBJ2-1 | - | TRBV5-1 | TGCGCCAGCAGAAGGGACAGAGCCTACAATGAGCAGTTCTTC | CASRRDRAYNEQFF
- | TRBJ2-3 | - | TRBV5-4 | TGTGCCAGCAGCTTAAAACGCGGCCTAGTCAGCACAGATACGCAGTATTTT | CASSLKRGLVSTDTQYF
- | TRBJ2-5 | once | TRBV6-5 | TGTGCCAGCACTATTGACTTTAGAGGGGAGACCCAGTACTTC | CASTIDFRGETQYF
TRBD1 | TRBJ2-1 | - | TRBV6-5 | TGTGCCAGCAGAAGGGGACAGTACAATGAGCAGTTCTTC | CASRRGQYNEQFF
- | TRBJ1-5 | - | TRBV3-1/TRBV3-2 | TGTGCCAGCAGCCAACCAGGGGCGCCCCCGGAGCCCCAGCATTTT | CASSQPGAPPEPQHF
- | TRBJ2-6 | - | TRBV28 | TGTGCCAGCAGTTTACGTCGGGGGGCCAACGTCCTGACTTTC | CASSLRRGANVLTF
TRBD2 | TRBJ2-5 | - | TRBV4-3 | TGCGCCAGCAGCCAAGCCGCGGGGGAAGAGACCCAGTACTTC | CASSQAAGEETQYF
- | TRBJ1-2 | - | TRBV7-2 | TGTGCCAGCAGCTTTTTAGAGGACTATGGCTACACCTTC | CASSFLEDYGYTF
- | TRBJ2-3 | - | TRBV5-3 | TGCGCCAGGGGCTACTTAGATACGCAGTATTTT | CARGYLDTQYF
TRBD2 | TRBJ2-3 | - | TRBV10-3 | TGTGCCATCAGGGCGACTAGCGGGGGCACAGATACGCAGTATTTT | CAIRATSGGTDTQYF
- | TRBJ2-3 | - | TRBV9 | TGTGCCAGCAGCCCCCCCGGGGGAGGAGGCACAGATACGCAGTATTTT | CASSPPGGGGTDTQYF
TRBD1 | TRBJ1-2 | - | TRBV10-3 | TGTGCCATCAGTGAGGGGGACAGGCGCTACACCTTC | CAISEGDRRYTF
- | TRBJ2-5 | - | TRBV3-1/TRBV3-2 | TGTGCCAGCAGCGAGACTAGGAGGGAGACCCAGTACTTC | CASSETRRETQYF
TRBD1 | TRBJ2-1 | - | TRBV29-1 | TGCAGCGCCCCTACTTCACAGGGGATTGGGTACAATGAGCAGTTCTTC | CSAPTSQGIGYNEQFF
- | TRBJ2-5 | - | TRBV29-1 | TGCAGCGAGCGCGCCTCAGGTAGCGCCCAGTACTTC | CSERASGSAQYF
TRBD2 | TRBJ2-7 | - | TRBV7-2 | TGTGCCAGCAGTCTGACTAGCGGCACCTACGAGCAGTACTTC | CASSLTSGTYEQYF
TRBD2 | TRBJ2-1 | - | TRBV19 | TGTGCCAGTAGTCTGGAGGGACTAGCGGTTGAGCAGTTCTTC | CASSLEGLAVEQFF
- | TRBJ1-3 | - | TRBV7-2 | TGTGCCAGCAGTCTCATATCGACTCATCCTGGAAACACCATATATTTT | CASSLISTHPGNTIYF
TRBD1 | TRBJ2-5 | - | TRBV5-1 | TGCGCCAGCACGCCCCCAGGGGGCGCGATACCAAAGACCCAGTACTTC | CASTPPGGAIPKTQYF
- | TRBJ1-3 | - | TRBV2 | TGTGCCAGCAGTGGGCGGATCAGAACTGGAAACACCATATATTTT | CASSGRIRTGNTIYF
- | TRBJ2-1 | - | TRBV6-1 | TGTGCCAGCAGTGACACCGCGTGGAATGAGCAGTTCTTC | CASSDTAWNEQFF
- | TRBJ1-5 | once | TRBV28 | TGTGCCAGCAGTTTATTTATTGGGGGGAGCAATCAGCCCCAGCATTTT | CASSLFIGGSNQPQHF
- | TRBJ1-1 | - | TRBV7-2 | TGTGCCAGCAGCGGCAGAGGGAGGGGGAACGTTGAAGCTTTCTTT | CASSGRGRGNVEAFF
- | TRBJ2-5 | - | TRBV3-1/TRBV3-2 | TGTGCCAGCAGCCCAGAGCGGGAGACCCAGTACTTC | CASSPERETQYF
- | TRBJ2-7 | - | TRBV30 | TGTGCCTGGAGTGTGCGGCGGGGTTACGAGCAGTACTTC | CAWSVRRGYEQYF
- | TRBJ2-5 | - | TRBV12-3/TRBV12-4 | TGTGCCAGCAGCCACAGGGAGCCCCAGTACTTC | CASSHREPQYF
TRBD2 | TRBJ2-1 | - | TRBV10-3 | TGTGCCATCGGGGGGGGATTATACAATGAGCAGTTCTTC | CAIGGGLYNEQFF
TRBD1 | TRBJ2-7 | few | TRBV7-2 | TGTGCCAGCACCCTCTCGTACGGGACAGCCTACGAGCAGTACTTC | CASTLSYGTAYEQYF
- | TRBJ2-6 | - | TRBV10-3 | TGTGCCATCAGTTCTACCTCAGGGACTGGGGCCAACGTCCTGACTTTC | CAISSTSGTGANVLTF
- | TRBJ2-3 | many | TRBV29-1 | TGCAGCGTCCACGAGAGCGGAGATACGCAGTATTTT | CSVHESGDTQYF
- | TRBJ2-7 | - | TRBV30 | TGTGCCTGGAGCCACAGCTCCTACGAGCAGTACTTC | CAWSHSSYEQYF
- | TRBJ2-5 | - | TRBV19 | TGTGCCAGTAGTATAGGTACTGGGGGGTCAGAGACCCAGTACTTC | CASSIGTGGSETQYF
- | TRBJ1-4 | - | TRBV7-2 | TGTGCCAGCAGCTTAGTCCCCCTTCGGAATGAAAAACTGTTTTTT | CASSLVPLRNEKLFF
TRBD2 | TRBJ2-5 | - | TRBV11-2 | TGTGCCAGCAGCTTCCTGGGCCCACTAGCGGGTCAAGAGACCCAGTACTTC | CASSFLGPLAGQETQYF
- | TRBJ1-5 | - | TRBV14 | TGTGCCAGCAGCCCGCTCGGGGATAGTCAGCCCCAGCATTTT | CASSPLGDSQPQHF
- | TRBJ1-5 | - | TRBV20-1 | TGCAGTGCTATTGATTCGCAGGGGCGGCGGAGCAATCAGCCCCAGCATTTT | CSAIDSQGRRSNQPQHF
TRBD1 | TRBJ1-1 | - | TRBV5-5 | TGTGCCAGCAGCTGGACAGGGGGAGGCACTGAAGCTTTCTTT | CASSWTGGGTEAFF
TRBD2 | TRBJ2-3 | - | TRBV19 | TGTGCCAGTAGTGAAGGCGGGGGAGACGGAGATACGCAGTATTTT | CASSEGGGDGDTQYF
TRBD2 | TRBJ2-7 | - | TRBV19 | TGTGCCAGTAGCCCACTAGCGGGAGTCTACGAGCAGTACTTC | CASSPLAGVYEQYF
- | TRBJ1-1 | - | TRBV14 | TGTGCCAGCAGCCCCAGAGGAACGGTCAAAGCTTTCTTT | CASSPRGTVKAFF
TRBD2 | TRBJ2-3 | - | TRBV28 | TGTGCCAGCAGTCTTAGCGGGAGGGCCGCAGATACGCAGTATTTT | CASSLSGRAADTQYF
- | TRBJ1-1 | - | TRBV5-5 | TGTGCCAGCAGCTTGAGAGGGAACGGAGCTGAAGCTTTCTTT | CASSLRGNGAEAFF
TRBD1 | TRBJ1-6 | - | TRBV7-8 | TGTGCCAGCAGCTCCGGGACAGATAATTCACCCCTCCACTTT | CASSSGTDNSPLHF
TRBD1 | TRBJ1-1 | - | TRBV19 | TGTGCCAGTAGCCCAGGGACAGGGAGAAGAGCTTTCTTT | CASSPGTGRRAFF
- | TRBJ2-3 | few | TRBV5-1 | TGCGCCAGCAGCTTGGCCAGGTTTCAAGCAGATACGCAGTATTTT | CASSLARFQADTQYF
- | TRBJ2-3 | - | TRBV9 | TGTGCCAGCAGCGTTCGCTGGGCCGGTGGCACAGATACGCAGTATTTT | CASSVRWAGGTDTQYF
- | TRBJ2-1 | - | TRBV2 | TGTGCCAGCAGGGGGGGATACAATGAGCAGTTCTTC | CASRGGYNEQFF
- | TRBJ2-3 | once | TRBV12-3/TRBV12-4 | TGTGCCAGCAGCCCTTTCACAGATACGCAGTATTTT | CASSPFTDTQYF
TRBD2 | TRBJ2-5 | - | TRBV27 | TGTGCCAGCAGTTTGTCGGCGGGAGGGCGGGAGACCCAGTACTTC | CASSLSAGGRETQYF
- | TRBJ1-1 | - | TRBV7-9 | TGTGCCAGCAGCGCCCGACAGATTTTGAACACTGAAGCTTTCTTT | CASSARQILNTEAFF
TRBD2 | TRBJ2-3 | - | TRBV12-3/TRBV12-4 | TGTGCCAGCAGAACTAGCGTCACAGATACGCAGTATTTT | CASRTSVTDTQYF
- | TRBJ2-6 | - | TRBV2 | TGTGCCAGCAGTGTCAGGACTGGGGCCAACGTCCTGACTTTC | CASSVRTGANVLTF
TRBD1 | TRBJ2-1 | - | TRBV19 | TGTGCCAGTAGTACACGGACAGGGTTTGAAAATGAGCAGTTCTTC | CASSTRTGFENEQFF